What follows are 23 T cell receptor beta chains derived from one specimen sequenced in a study of human T cells and chemical hapten exposure. The time point here: patch test 3, about 24 weeks after DPC sensitization. Treatment of the sample: therapeutic diphenylcyclopropenone sensitization with weekly scalp DPC. TCRdb re-derived calls from the RACE reads in MiXCR, one entry per CDR3 protein. Seen here are more than 100,000 distinct CDR3 sequences, around 11% observed once, and the top ten hold around 2.4%. Sequencing was performed on whole blood, taken in connection with sensitization to the hapten diphenylcyclopropenone (DPC). These receptors were taken from a woman in her 50s with alopecia areata. Some clones in this sample may be carry-over from other donors' samples.

The chain couples TRBV5-4 to TRBJ2-3; no firm D call. The V and J ends lost 0 bases and 4 bases respectively, with 3 bases between them. This CDR3 comprises 12 residues. Germline V lookup: CDR1 SGHNT, CDR2 YYREEE (reference sequence). CDR3 sequence reads: CASSLEPDTQYF. CDR3 in DNA: TGTGCCAGCAGCTTGGAACCAGATACGCAGTATTTT.

This clonotype was picked up many times. The V gene is TRBV7-2, the J gene TRBJ1-1; D uncertain. The CDR3 is made up of 15 amino acids. CDR1 is SGHTA, CDR2 FQGNSA, per germline. Trimming left V 0 bases short and J 1 base short, with 9 bases between. CDR3 loop: CASSLALAGNTEAFF. CDR3 DNA sequence: TGTGCCAGCAGCTTAGCGTTGGCGGGGAACACTGAAGCTTTCTTT.

Remarks on this clonotype: An end of the junction does not agree with germline; a read error may underlie this. The genes are TRBV4-1 and TRBJ2-7, with D uncertain. CDR1 is MGHRA, CDR2 YSYEKL, per germline. The CDR3 runs 14 residues. CDR3 in DNA: TGCGCCAGCAGCCAAGATATCGGGCCCTACGAGCAGTCCTTC. Protein: CASSQDIGPYEQSF.

In this sample, this clonotype turned up a few times. The chain recombines TRBV12-3 or TRBV12-4 with TRBJ1-6; D gene uncertain. The V gene lost 6 bases and the J gene lost 7 bases, with 13 bases spanning the gap. The CDR3 sequence is 14 residues long. CDR3: CASRSERVNSPLHF. CDR3 nucleotides: TGTGCCAGCAGGTCGGAGAGGGTGAATTCACCCCTCCACTTT.

This clonotype has more than one count but fewer than ten. The chain joins TRBV20-1 to TRBJ2-1, with 9 bases matching TRBD2. This CDR3 spans 17 amino acids. CDR1 is DFQATT and CDR2 is SNEGSKA in the germline V gene (reference sequence). V lost 7 bases to trimming and J lost 5 bases; unmatched junction nucleotides: 18. The CDR3 nucleotides are TGCAGTGGCCACGGTATAATTCCGGGACTAGCCAACAATGAGCAGTTCTTC. Translated: CSGHGIIPGLANNEQFF.

This clonotype occurred many times. The chain joins TRBV9 to TRBJ2-7; possibly TRBD2 for D (5 bases). V gave up 0 bases and J gave up 10 bases, with 11 bases separating them. This CDR3 is built from 12 residues. Germline V gene data show CDR1 as SGDLS and CDR2 as YYNGEE. This chain's CDR3 is CASSVGEGSQYF. In nucleotides, the CDR3 is TGTGCCAGCAGCGTAGGGGAAGGGAGCCAGTACTTC.

The chain combines TRBV7-3 with TRBJ1-1; D is perhaps TRBD1 (5 bases). Trimming shortened V by 0 bases and J by 1 base, and 6 bases separated the two germline ends. This CDR3 has 14 residues. Germline values: CDR1 SGHTA, CDR2 FQGTGA. In nucleotides, the CDR3 is TGTGCCAGCAGCTTAACAGGGGAGAACACTGAAGCTTTCTTT. Translating gives CASSLTGENTEAFF.

This clonotype was picked up a small number of times. This sequence joins TRBV9 and TRBJ2-6; unclear D gene. The CDR3 loop spans 14 amino acids. V shed 0 bases and J shed 3 bases, with 4 bases lying between them. In germline, CDR1 is SGDLS, CDR2 YYNGEE. CDR3 in amino acids: CASSVGDGANVLTF. CDR3 DNA: TGTGCCAGCAGCGTAGGGGATGGGGCCAACGTCCTGACTTTC.

This clonotype was counted only a few times. This chain links TRBV20-1 with TRBJ1-5; D possibly corresponds to TRBD1 (5 bases). V was cut by 2 bases and J by 0 bases, with 17 bases left in between. Germline CDR1 is DFQATT and CDR2 is SNEGSKA (reference sequence). The CDR3 extends over 17 amino acids. This chain's CDR3 is CSARKAGGTGSNQPQHF. The CDR3 nucleotides are TGCAGTGCTAGAAAGGCTGGGGGGACCGGTAGCAATCAGCCCCAGCATTTT.

V usage is TRBV4-2 and J usage is TRBJ2-1, with 11 bases lining up with TRBD2. The germline CDR1 and CDR2 sequences are LGHNA and YNFKEQ. The ends lost 1 base at V and 7 bases at J; junction bases unmatched: 6. This CDR3 has 16 residues. The CDR3 bases are TGTGCCAGCAGCCAAGCCATGGCTAGCGGGAGGAATGAGCAGTTCTTC. Translating it yields CASSQAMASGRNEQFF.

The rearrangement joins TRBV7-9 to TRBJ1-2; D may be TRBD1 (6 bases). The CDR3 is 13 amino acids. Trimming pared 7 bases from V and 2 bases from J, leaving 11 bases between. Germline-derived CDR1 and CDR2 are SEHNR and FQNEAQ (reference sequence). The CDR3 loop is CASTLTGNYGYTF. Here the CDR3 DNA reads TGTGCCAGCACCCTAACAGGGAACTATGGCTACACCTTC.

This clonotype was observed many times. The chain recombines TRBV11-2 with TRBJ2-3, with 8 bases matching TRBD2. Germline CDR1 reads SGHAT; CDR2 reads FQNNGV. V gave up 5 bases and J gave up 2 bases; unmatched junction bases: 12. The CDR3 has 17 residues. The CDR3: CASSQFTGGPLTDTQYF. In DNA, the CDR3 is TGTGCCAGCAGCCAATTCACGGGGGGGCCTCTCACAGATACGCAGTATTTT.

This clonotype was detected many times. This rearrangement joins TRBV15 to TRBJ2-1; D may be TRBD2 (5 bases). This CDR3 is 14 amino acids long. Per the germline V gene, CDR1 is LNHNV and CDR2 is YYDKDF (reference sequence). V was trimmed by 2 bases and J by 5 bases, leaving 10 bases between them. The DNA for the CDR3 is TGTGCCACCAGCAGACTGGAGGCGAACAATGAGCAGTTCTTC. This sequence encodes CATSRLEANNEQFF.

This clonotype was counted only a few times. V and J are TRBV20-1 and TRBJ2-1; 8 nucleotides match TRBD1. The J segment lost 6 bases and the V segment lost 3 bases, leaving 7 bases of the junction unmatched. The CDR3 spans 14 residues. CDR1 and CDR2 (germline): DFQATT, SNEGSKA (reference sequence). CDR3 nucleotides: TGCAGTGCTAGGGCAGGGGGCGCAATCAATGAGCAGTTCTTC. Translated, it gives CSARAGGAINEQFF.

This chain joins TRBV2 and TRBJ1-1; TRBD1 is a possible D gene (5 bases). Germline V CDR1 and CDR2: SNHLY, FYNNEI. The length of the CDR3 is 13 residues. CDR3 protein: CARKGASNTEAFF. The DNA for the CDR3 is TGTGCAAGGAAAGGGGCTTCGAACACTGAAGCTTTCTTT.

This clonotype was seen a few times. The chain couples TRBV7-2 to TRBJ2-1; D is ambiguous. Looked up from germline, CDR1 is SGHTA and CDR2 is FQGNSA. V was pared by 5 bases and J by 0 bases, with 5 bases between. The CDR3 has 13 amino acids. The CDR3 sequence is CASSGFSYNEQFF. CDR3 DNA: TGTGCCAGCAGCGGGTTCTCCTACAATGAGCAGTTCTTC.

This clonotype has a handful of counts. The chain has TRBV18 and TRBJ1-1; 8 nucleotides agree with TRBD1. This CDR3 has 15 amino acids. V gave up 4 bases and J gave up 3 bases; unmatched junction bases: 7. Germline assignment: CDR1 KGHSH and CDR2 LQKENI. CDR3 residues: CASSHSQGGDTEAFF. The DNA for the CDR3 is TGTGCCAGCTCACACTCACAGGGGGGTGACACTGAAGCTTTCTTT.

This chain joins TRBV3-1 and TRBJ1-1; 8 bases match TRBD1. Germline lookup yields CDR1 LGHDT and CDR2 YNNKEL (reference sequence). The junction had 8 bases not matched to a gene; V was cut back by 4 bases and J by 4 bases. The CDR3 totals 15 residues. CDR3 DNA sequence: TGTGCCAGCAGCCCGGACAGGGCTAGCAGCACTGAAGCTTTCTTT. Protein: CASSPDRASSTEAFF.

This chain connects TRBV20-1 to TRBJ1-2, with TRBD1 identical over 7 bases. J was trimmed by 2 bases and V by 4 bases; bases with no gene match: 4. CDR3 length: 13 amino acids. From germline, CDR1 is DFQATT and CDR2 SNEGSKA (reference sequence). CDR3 nucleotide sequence: TGCAGTGCTAATGGACAGGAAAACTATGGCTACACCTTC. This sequence encodes CSANGQENYGYTF.

J is TRBJ1-1 and V is TRBV3-1, with 9 nucleotides matching TRBD1. The CDR3 is 15 amino acids. Germline V gives CDR1 LGHDT, CDR2 YNNKEL (reference sequence). V was clipped by 1 base and J by 10 bases; unmatched bases: 10. The CDR3 sequence is CASSQGNTGGGGAFF. The CDR3 DNA reads TGTGCCAGCAGCCAAGGGAATACAGGGGGCGGGGGAGCTTTCTTT. The complete variable domain, with remaining parts taken from reference TRBV3-1 and TRBJ1-1, reads DTAVSQTPKYLVTQMGNDKSIKCEQNLGHDTMYWYKQDSKKFLKIMFSYNNKELIINETVPNRFSPKSPDKAHLNLHINSLELGDSAVYFCASSQGNTGGGGAFFGQGTRLTVV.

J is TRBJ1-4 and V is TRBV28; D call uncertain. CDR1 is MDHEN and CDR2 is SYDVKM in the germline V gene. The V and J ends lost 8 bases and 8 bases respectively, with 15 bases between them. This CDR3 has 13 residues. The CDR3 spells CASAEPVGEKLFF. The CDR3 bases are TGTGCCAGCGCAGAACCAGTTGGGGAAAAACTGTTTTTT.

About this clonotype itself: Given a much more abundant clone one base away, this may be a read error. The chain has TRBV7-3 and TRBJ1-1; D remains unclear. The V gene lost 2 bases and the J gene lost 1 base, with 5 bases spanning the gap. The germline CDR1 and CDR2 sequences are SGHTA and FQGTGA. This CDR3 has 13 amino acids. CDR3 protein: CASSLVQNTEAFF. The CDR3 DNA reads as TGTGCCAGCAGCTTAGTACAGAACACTGAAGCTTTCTTT.

This clonotype was seen repeatedly, ten times or more. Mismatch with germline at one junction end may stem from a read error. The rearrangement joins TRBV11-2 to TRBJ2-4; unclear D gene. Germline values: CDR1 SGHAT, CDR2 FQNNGV. This CDR3 is 12 amino acids long. The CDR3 spells CASSQENIRPNF. The CDR3 DNA reads TGTGCCAGCAGCCAGGAGAACATCAGGCCCAACTTC.